The entry below describes one T cell receptor (beta chain). Its antigen is as yet unknown. This CDR3 is 13 amino acids long. CDR1 is MNHEY, CDR2 SVGAGI, per germline. V was shortened by 0 bases and J by 13 bases, with 16 bases between the two germline ends. Profiled with immunoSEQ multiplex PCR; TCRdb holds only in-frame clones, not every one. Of 350,000 to 450,000 clones in the sample, 89% were seen once. These data are taken from a study of Ad26.COV2.S vaccination and SARS-CoV-2 variants. Study in general: Doses of Ad26.COV2.S were injected into muscle once or twice, 56 days apart. Study-wide findings and caveats: Reported post-vaccination CD8+ and CD4+ T cell responses to spike showed substantial breadth. Total responses of T cells may have been underestimated by the analyses of TCR breadth and depth.

Treatment: around 19 received Ad26.COV2.S at low or high dose, single or two shots; roughly five received placebo; per-sample allocation not given. All samples were drawn on day 63, counting from the first vaccine or placebo injection. Boston hosted the donor, who was an adult aged 18-55 years. This chain connects TRBV6-5 to TRBJ2-7; D assignment may be TRBD1 or TRBD2 (5 bases each). This receptor was taken from a person between 18 and 65 years old who received the Ad26.COV2.S COVID-19 vaccine or a placebo. The specimen was peripheral blood, collected in a trial of Ad26.COV2.S vaccine versus placebo. The DNA for the CDR3 is TGTGCCAGCAGTTACTCCCTCCGGGACGCAACCTACTTC. Its protein is CASSYSLRDATYF.